The 12 T cell receptor beta chains in this list originate from one sample, sequenced in a study of blood T cells in healthy people across ages. Then a second PCR, running roughly 7 to 11 cycles, was carried out with a sample-barcoded 5' primer and a J-beta primer mix. TCRdb re-derived calls from the 5' RACE reads in MiXCR, one entry per CDR3 protein. The sample consists of about 1.7 million distinct CDR3 sequences, under 30% of them appearing once. Source material: blood. The receptors were gathered from a woman aged 30 to 39 in good health.

This clonotype was seen a handful of times. The CDR3 DNA sequence: TGTGCCATCAGTGAGGGTGTGGGGGACCACAGCTCCTACGAGCAGTACTTC. Translated, it gives CAISEGVGDHSSYEQYF. The chain has TRBV10-3 and TRBJ2-7; D may correspond to TRBD1 or TRBD2 (5 bases each). The CDR3 covers 17 residues. Trimming removed 2 bases at V and 0 bases at J, with 17 bases between. CDR1 and CDR2 (germline): ENHRY, SYGVKD.

This clonotype has just one count. This rearrangement joins TRBV4-2 to TRBJ2-6; D is uncertain. The CDR3 extends over 16 amino acids. CDR1 and CDR2 from the germline V gene are LGHNA and YNFKEQ. V lost 0 bases to trimming and J lost 9 bases, with 15 bases between them. CDR3 DNA: TGTGCCAGCAGCCAAGACTGGGCTAGTCCAAACAACGTCCTGACTTTC. Its protein is CASSQDWASPNNVLTF.

The chain links TRBV19 to TRBJ2-2; TRBD1 matches at 7 bases. Germline-derived CDR1 and CDR2 are LNHDA and SQIVND (reference sequence). The trim removed 7 bases at V and 0 bases at J, leaving 5 bases unmatched. The CDR3 runs 15 residues. The CDR3 nucleotides read TGTGCCAGTATCCCGACAGGGCCGAACACCGGGGAGCTGTTTTTT. Translating it yields CASIPTGPNTGELFF.

This clonotype was counted ten times or more. The J gene is TRBJ2-5, the V gene TRBV29-1; TRBD1 or TRBD2 may be the D gene (5 bases each). The CDR3 is made up of 13 amino acids. Trimming took 2 bases from V and 5 from J, leaving 12 bases between them. The germline V gene encodes CDR1 SQVTM and CDR2 ANQGSEA. The CDR3 here is CSVEKGAGETQYF. The CDR3 DNA reads TGCAGCGTTGAAAAAGGGGCGGGTGAGACCCAGTACTTC.

The V call is TRBV18, the J call TRBJ2-7, with TRBD2 identical over 8 bases. J was trimmed by 2 bases and V by 3 bases; bases with no gene match: 6. CDR3 length: 15 residues. Germline V gene lookup returns CDR1 KGHSH and CDR2 LQKENI. The chain's CDR3 is CASSPEAGVAYEQYF. CDR3 in DNA: TGTGCCAGCTCACCCGAAGCGGGAGTGGCCTACGAGCAGTACTTC.

The J gene is TRBJ2-5, the V gene TRBV6-2 or TRBV6-3; the match to TRBD1 covers 7 bases. J was trimmed by 3 bases and V by 6 bases; bases with no gene match: 4. Germline V gene data show CDR1 as MNHEY and CDR2 as SVGEGT. This CDR3 contains 13 residues. The DNA of the CDR3 is TGTGCCAGCAGATCGACAGGGAAAGAGACCCAGTACTTC. Translating gives CASRSTGKETQYF.

This clonotype has ten or more counts. This chain links TRBV7-2 with TRBJ2-1; D unresolved. The CDR3 is 13 amino acids. Trimming shortened V by 7 bases and J by 4 bases, and 11 bases separated the two germline ends. Germline CDR1 SGHTA, CDR2 FQGNSA. The CDR3 bases are TGTGCCAGCACCAATCGTGATTACAATGAGCAGTTCTTC. Residues: CASTNRDYNEQFF.

This clonotype was found once. Germline is not matched at one junction end, which may reflect a read error. This sequence joins TRBV3-1 and TRBJ1-5; weak D call: TRBD1 (6 bases). Germline CDR1 and CDR2: LGHDT and YNNKEL (reference sequence). There are 14 residues in the CDR3. The DNA for the CDR3 is TGTGCCAGCAGCCCCAGTGGGGGCAATCAGCCCCGGCATTTT. Its translation: CASSPSGGNQPRHF.

The V gene is TRBV20-1, the J gene TRBJ2-2, with D maybe TRBD2 (6 bases). This CDR3 region has 14 residues. V was cut by 0 bases and J by 6 bases, with 11 bases left in between. The V gene's germline CDR1 is DFQATT and CDR2 SNEGSKA (reference sequence). This CDR3 is CSARDSRGSGELFF. In DNA, the CDR3 is TGCAGTGCTAGAGATTCTCGGGGGTCCGGGGAGCTGTTTTTT.

This chain uses TRBV12-3 or TRBV12-4 with TRBJ1-5; no definite D call. CDR3 size: 17 residues. V gave up 5 bases and J gave up 0 bases, with 17 bases separating them. CDR3 nucleotide sequence: TGTGCCAGCAGTGCTAGACGAAGAGGGCTTAGCAATCAGCCCCAGCATTTT. It encodes CASSARRRGLSNQPQHF.

This rearrangement joins TRBV5-6 to TRBJ2-7; possibly TRBD1 or TRBD2 for D (6 bases each). Trimming shortened V by 0 bases and J by 7 bases, and 20 bases separated the two germline ends. This CDR3 has 16 residues. Germline CDR1 reads SGHDT; CDR2 reads YYEEEE. The DNA for the CDR3 is TGTGCCAGCAGCTTGGCCTCCGGGGGCGCCCCGAGGGAGCAGTACTTC. Its protein product is CASSLASGGAPREQYF.

This clonotype appeared a few times. The chain joins TRBV3-1 to TRBJ1-1; a weak D match, TRBD1 (6 bases). The CDR3 length is 14 residues. The V gene lost 1 base and the J gene lost 7 bases, with 13 bases spanning the gap. CDR1 and CDR2 from the germline V gene are LGHDT and YNNKEL (reference sequence). The CDR3 sequence is CASSQVRGAGEAFF. Here the CDR3 DNA reads TGTGCCAGCAGCCAAGTGAGGGGGGCTGGTGAAGCTTTCTTT.